This T cell receptor beta chain came from a study of cytomegalovirus exposure and HLA in healthy donors. It was with 60 Vbeta and 13 Jbeta primers that the PCR ran. The assay was immunoSEQ multiplex PCR, and TCRdb's table has in-frame clones only and misses some. Of 90,000 to 120,000 clones listed, roughly 80% were seen once; the top ten hold roughly an eighth. The CDR3 is made up of 16 amino acids. The V and J ends lost 3 bases and 5 bases, in that order; junction bases with no gene match: 10. In germline, CDR1 is LGHNA, CDR2 YSLEER. Sequencing was done on a sample of PBMCs. The chain carries TRBV4-3 and TRBJ2-7; 10 bases agree with TRBD1. The clonotype was recovered from a male donor in good health and CMV-seropositive. As DNA, the CDR3 is TGCGCCAGCAGCCACGCCAGGGACAGGGGACCGGACGAGCAGTACTTC. The encoded protein is CASSHARDRGPDEQYF.